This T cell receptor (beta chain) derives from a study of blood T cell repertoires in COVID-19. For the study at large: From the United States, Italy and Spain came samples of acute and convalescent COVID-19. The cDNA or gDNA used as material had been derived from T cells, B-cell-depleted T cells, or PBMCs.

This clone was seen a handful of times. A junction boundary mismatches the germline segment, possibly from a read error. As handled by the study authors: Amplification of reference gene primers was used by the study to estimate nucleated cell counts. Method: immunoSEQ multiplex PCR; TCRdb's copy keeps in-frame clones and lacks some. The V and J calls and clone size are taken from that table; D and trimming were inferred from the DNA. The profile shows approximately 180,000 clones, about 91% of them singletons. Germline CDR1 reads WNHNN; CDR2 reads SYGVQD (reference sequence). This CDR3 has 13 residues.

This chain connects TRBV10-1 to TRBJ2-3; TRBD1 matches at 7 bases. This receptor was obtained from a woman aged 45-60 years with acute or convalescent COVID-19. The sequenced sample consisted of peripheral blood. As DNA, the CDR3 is TGCGCCAGCAGTGAGTCGCCGGACAGGAGAATGAATTTT. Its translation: CASSESPDRRMNF.